The clone carrying this T cell receptor (beta chain) was detected ten times or more. The data are from a study of T-cell reconstitution after alpha-beta-depleted transplantation in children. Preparation of the TCRbeta library used unique molecular identifiers. TCRdb ran MiXCR on the PCR reads and lists one entry per CDR3 protein. The table shows around 340,000 distinct CDR3 sequences, with 13% occurring only once. The germline V gene encodes CDR1 LGHNA and CDR2 YSLEER. Deletions cut 6 bases from V and 2 bases from J, with 14 bases between. The CDR3 loop spans 15 amino acids. This chain links TRBV4-3 with TRBJ2-1; D is perhaps TRBD2 (5 bases). The sequence was collected from a human donor who donated a stem cell graft to a child with Fanconi anemia. Specimen: PBMCs, collected from the stem cell graft. The chain's CDR3 is CASSRRIEAYNEQFF. The DNA of the CDR3 is TGCGCCAGCAGTAGGAGGATAGAAGCCTACAATGAGCAGTTCTTC.